This T cell receptor beta chain was sequenced during a study of blood T cell repertoires in COVID-19. Study information: Donors in the United States, Italy and Spain gave samples during acute or convalescent COVID-19. PBMCs, B-cell-depleted T cells, or T cells were the source of the cDNA or gDNA that made up the material.

The authors' processing: Estimation of nucleated cell counts relied on the amplification of reference gene primers. Only in-frame clones appear in the TCRdb table, and some are missing; sequencing was by immunoSEQ multiplex PCR. That table furnishes V, J and clone size, whereas the DNA furnished D and trimming. This table has roughly 48,000 clones, around 79% appearing once. The CDR3 spans 15 residues. Germline V gives CDR1 SGDLS, CDR2 YYNGEE. J was trimmed by 2 bases and V by 0 bases; bases with no gene match: 5. The chain combines TRBV9 with TRBJ2-7; 7 bases map to TRBD2. Sequencing was done on a sample of peripheral blood. The sequence was obtained from a human donor with active or convalescent COVID-19. The donor label of this sample is uncertain. Written as DNA, the CDR3 is TGTGCCAGCAGCGTAGGGGCGGGAGATACCTACGAGCAGTACTTC. Translation: CASSVGAGDTYEQYF. Based on the CDR3 plus reference TRBV9 and TRBJ2-7, the full variable domain is DSGVTQTPKHLITATGQRVTLRCSPRSGDLSVYWYQQSLDQGLQFLIQYYNGEERAKGNILERFSAQQFPDLHSELNLSSLELGDSALYFCASSVGAGDTYEQYFGPGTRLTVT.